Described below is a single T cell receptor (beta chain) sequence and its context. It has no known antigen specificity. No base qualities exist here, and no much larger clone lies one base off it. This sample was taken from a study of cytomegalovirus exposure and HLA in healthy donors (dated by TCRdb to the late 2010s). As for the study more broadly: According to an earlier analysis of around 600 of the donors, 200 million or so T cells yielded roughly 110 million unique TCR beta sequences and approximately 300 Gb of sequence data. An early release covering more than 500 HLA-typed donors comprised about 300 gigabases of sequencing data and tens of millions of unique TCR sequences. Of the 300 to 500 genotyped donors, more than 75% were placed in the genetic ancestry cluster associated with self-reported Caucasian donors. The study was designed to test whether signatures of past pathogen exposure could be identified by cataloging public T cell receptors. The study used immunosequencing to profile the T cell repertoires of approximately 640 subjects and linked those repertoires to cytomegalovirus serostatus. In addition to the first cohort of 666 subjects, a separate validation cohort of 120 different subjects was used. High-throughput TCR immunosequencing, statistical association of individual TCRs with disease status, and machine learning were combined to predict cytomegalovirus infection status. In a later analysis, previously published TCR beta repertoires from 500 to 750 donors were re-analyzed and high-resolution HLA genotyping was added so that TCR occurrence patterns could be studied. In the later analysis, no new phenotypic data were used to find candidate immune exposures; instead, reliance was placed on TCR beta sequences and their occurrence across donors. To decide whether each TCR beta V gene segment behaved as functional or pseudogenic, an earlier analysis of some 600 of the donors relied on high-throughput TCR beta sequencing. Donor age, sex, ethnicity and CMV serostatus were compiled together with the repertoire data. A later genetic analysis took genome-wide SNP genotypes for about 60% of the roughly 670 donors and used that subset as a discovery cohort. Every repertoire in the discovery cohort had been generated on one and the same sequencing platform. Class I and class II HLA loci were covered by the typing at four-digit resolution. Typing coverage differed by locus: A, B, C, DRB1 and DQB1 were typed in roughly 620-640 donors, DQA1 in approximately 520, DPA1 in nearly 610, and DPB1 in around 490. Several DR-DQ haplotypes were handled as single units for association and clustering because linkage in the cohort was strong. On average, roughly 250,000 unique TCR beta nucleotide sequences were sequenced per donor among a few hundred genotyped donors of the cohort, with roughly a sixth of those sequences being non-productive. Findings and caveats that apply to the study as a whole: The authors suggested that the approach could potentially be generalized to other disease states and immunological phenotypes. Linkage disequilibrium might explain the correlated functional status among segregating V segments, but an unknown experimental factor could not be excluded. The earlier analysis of approximately 540 of the donors excluded roughly 16 rarely observed V segments, including chromosome 9 orphons, because counts were too low. In a later genetic analysis, a missense DCLRE1C variant was associated with V-gene and J-gene trimming of TCR beta chains, and the association was replicated in an independent cohort. A further reported finding was that TCR beta sequences accurately predicted the HLA-A and HLA-B alleles for most subjects in the first cohort. HLA typing was unavailable for some donors at each locus, so association tests used only the typed subset. At a false discovery rate of 0.05, a later analysis linked 16,951 TCR beta sequences to specific HLA alleles. In a later genetic analysis, fewer N-insertions in productive TCRs were reported among donors in an Asian-associated ancestry cluster than the roughly 700-donor mean. Most TCR sequences were seen in very few donors, while some public TCRs were found in many individuals. The study gave a list of about 150 TCR beta chains associated with cytomegalovirus. A few of the identified cytomegalovirus-associated TCR beta chains were confirmed in vitro to be specific for cytomegalovirus antigens. A group of highly shared sequence variants was considered likely to be a technical artifact of the sequencing pipeline. An earlier analysis of roughly 570 of the donors showed that most TCR beta V segments appeared in productive rearrangements either about 87% or about 30% of the time, which broadly matched IMGT annotations. Compared with equally common non-associated chains, HLA-associated TCR beta chains in a later analysis were more clonally expanded and had lower generation probabilities. This cohort had only TCR beta chains sequenced, and the lack of alpha or paired-chain data limited which features could be detected. Some IMGT-functional V segments, including TRBV6-2 and TRBV6-3, could not be distinguished by the 87-base-pair reads and were therefore excluded. In both the original and validation cohorts, the classifier was reported to diagnose cytomegalovirus status with high specificity and sensitivity. Most CMV-associated TCR beta chains appeared to be HLA-restricted in a later analysis, and the HLA associations seemed to be driven largely by CMV exposure. A later analysis reported that several top co-occurrence clusters appeared linked to parvovirus B19, influenza, CMV and Epstein-Barr virus. Strong co-occurrence of HLA alleles, especially DR and DQ, made assigning TCR associations to individual alleles difficult. In a later analysis, TCR association rates were found to vary across HLA loci, with the most associated TCRs seen for DRB1 alleles and the fewest for HLA-C alleles. The presence/absence analyses assumed that sequencing depth was roughly uniform across donors, and that assumption may not be true. For the cohort, immune exposure information was limited to CMV serostatus.

The method was the immunoSEQ multiplex PCR assay. For the multiplex PCR, a mixture combining 60 forward primers for TCR Vbeta segments and 13 reverse primers for TCR Jbeta segments was used. A multiplex PCR assay on genomic DNA amplified the CDR3 region of rearranged TCR beta genes. Amplified TCR beta libraries were sequenced as 87-base-pair reads on the Illumina HiSeq System. The published analysis was carried out like this. A later analysis counted about 82 million unique TCR beta chains across the 670 or so repertoires, and around 9.9 million of these chains were shared by at least two donors. A nearest-neighbor algorithm error-corrected the raw reads and collapsed the reads into unique sequences, merging closely related sequences to remove PCR and sequencing errors. To assign V, D and J gene segments, CDR3 sequences were aligned to IMGT reference sequences. For a sequence to be retained, a match of at least six nucleotides to both a V gene segment and a J gene segment was required. A rearrangement was called productive if the CDR3 had no stop codons and remained in frame with V and J, and every other rearrangement was called non-productive. CDR3 was defined by IMGT convention, running from the second conserved V-encoded cysteine to the conserved J-encoded phenylalanine. The earlier analysis of 500 to 650 of the donors excluded any sequence lacking an unambiguous match to a single V gene segment. An earlier analysis of approximately 590 of the donors classified V segments as functional when productive rearrangements were above 56.7% and as segregating when the standard deviation between donors was above 5%. A statistical classification framework was built to diagnose cytomegalovirus status from the catalog of TCR beta chain sequences. In a later analysis, TCR nucleotide sequences were compared against IMGT/GENE-DB human TR gene sequences so that V and J genes could be assigned. The TCRdist pipeline was used in a later analysis to assign CDR3 sequences and most-parsimonious VDJ recombination scenarios. In a later analysis, every TCR beta chain was defined by the combination of its CDR3 amino acid sequence and its V-gene family, and reads without a unique V-gene family were dropped. A later analysis removed 500 to 600 highly shared, low-generation-probability nucleotide sequences to deal with suspected cross-contamination and a sequencing artifact. For each public chain, a later analysis derived a clonal expansion index from normalized ranks of inferred template counts within each repertoire. In a later analysis, generation probabilities were computed using a VDJ recombination model fitted to out-of-frame rearrangements, and the results were checked against IGoR. In a later analysis, TCR-TCR, TCR-HLA and TCR-CMV co-occurrence was scored with hypergeometric tests, and a repertoire-size bias correction was applied to TCR pairs. To estimate false discovery rates, a later analysis permuted the HLA or CMV assignments 20 times. In a later analysis, co-occurring TCRs were grouped using DBSCAN, and TCRdist sequence similarity was added for clustering within HLA-allele-positive subsets. For co-occurrence clustering, repertoires with fewer than 30,000 or more than 120,000 public chains were excluded, along with about five repertoires with anomalous nucleotide sharing. Entries here come from immuneACCESS through TCRdb and include only in-frame sequences with V and J called. Some clones fail to appear in such tables; in the studies checked, an unresolved V gene covers under half of the shortfall, and the cause of the remainder is unknown. V and J calls plus clone size are reproduced from that table; the DNA served to infer D and trimming. Counted in this sample were 210,000 or so clones; roughly 80% of them appeared once. The ten largest clones represent approximately 2% of the sample.

The cohort consisted of approximately 670 healthy bone marrow donors. At the time of sampling, every cohort member was nominally healthy, though immune exposures that went unrecorded were likely present. The donor was CMV seropositive and belonged to the group of 250 to 300 seropositive cohort members. Every donor gave a peripheral blood sample, and the peripheral blood mononuclear cells from that sample were used for TCR beta sequencing. Genomic DNA was extracted from the blood cell samples with the Qiagen DNeasy Blood Extraction Kit. From a lookup of the germline V gene (reference sequence), CDR1 and CDR2 are MNHNY and SVGAGI. Trimming costs V 6 bases and J 0 bases, and their ends lie 4 bases apart. From its cysteine to its phenylalanine, the CDR3 spans 12 amino acids. This entry keeps only the CDR3 DNA: 36 bases, framed from base 1.

The rearrangement combines TRBV6-6 with TRBJ2-3, with the D gene not confidently named. Material: PBMCs. The source is a young woman in good health and CMV-seropositive. The CDR3 protein is CASSRSTDTQYF. The DNA reads TGTGCCAGCAGCCGTAGCACAGATACGCAGTATTTT.